The 15 T cell receptor beta chains below come from one sample, sequenced in a study of blood T cell repertoires in COVID-19. Method: immunoSEQ multiplex PCR; TCRdb's copy keeps in-frame clones and lacks some. This table holds some 140,000 clones, 78% found once. The sample consisted of peripheral blood. The receptors come from a man aged 80 or over with acute or convalescent COVID-19.

The chain has TRBV12-3 or TRBV12-4 and TRBJ1-2; D may be TRBD1 (5 bases). CDR3 length: 12 residues. Between the trimmed V and J ends, which lost 11 bases and 2 bases, there was a span of 12 bases. For the CDR3, the DNA is TGTGCCGTGGGGGGAGGGAACTATGGCTACACCTTC. Protein: CAVGGGNYGYTF.

The genes are TRBV19 and TRBJ1-4; 8 bases map to TRBD1. The CDR3 has 13 amino acids. From germline, CDR1 is LNHDA and CDR2 SQIVND (reference sequence). After removal of 5 bases from V and 10 bases from J, the junction contained 6 bases not matched to a gene. The CDR3 DNA reads as TGTGCCAGTAGTTGGCAGGGGGCAGTAAAACTGTTTTTT. Translating gives CASSWQGAVKLFF.

V is TRBV2 and J is TRBJ1-2; D is unclear. The CDR3 extends over 15 amino acids. Germline lookup yields CDR1 SNHLY and CDR2 FYNNEI. Trimming pared 1 base from V and 12 bases from J, leaving 21 bases between. The CDR3 coding sequence is TGTGCCAGCAGTGAAGGGCAGTTTGGGAGCCAGGTAGACACCTTC. Protein product: CASSEGQFGSQVDTF.

This clone came up once. The V and J genes are TRBV3-1 (or the pseudogene TRBV3-2) and TRBJ2-3, with TRBD2 identical over 12 bases. Germline V CDR1 and CDR2: LGHDT, YNNKEL (reference sequence). The V gene end was trimmed by 4 bases and the J gene end by 0 bases; junction bases not matched to a gene: 5. This CDR3 is 17 amino acids long. CDR3 sequence (DNA): TGTGCCAGCAGCCGTGGACTAGCGGGGACTAGCACAGATACGCAGTATTTT. Translating gives CASSRGLAGTSTDTQYF.

This chain connects TRBV5-1 to TRBJ2-7; TRBD1 agrees at 7 bases. Germline CDR1 and CDR2: SGHRS and YFSETQ. V lost 1 base to trimming and J lost 0 bases; unmatched junction nucleotides: 4. This CDR3 is 15 amino acids long. This CDR3 reads CASSLLGTASYEQYF. CDR3 in DNA: TGCGCCAGCAGCTTGCTCGGGACAGCCTCCTACGAGCAGTACTTC.

This clone was seen just once. The DNA for the CDR3 is TGTGCCAGCAGCGACCGGGACAGGGGTTTCGGCTACACCTTC. It codes for CASSDRDRGFGYTF. The chain joins TRBV3-1 (or the pseudogene TRBV3-2) to TRBJ1-2; 10 bases match TRBD1. This CDR3 region has 14 residues. Germline-derived CDR1 and CDR2 are LGHDT and YNNKEL (reference sequence). V was pared by 5 bases and J by 8 bases, with 8 bases of the junction left unmatched.

This clone was picked up a small number of times. The chain's CDR3 is CASSPLSEYGYTF. For the CDR3, the DNA is TGTGCCAGCTCACCTCTCAGCGAATATGGCTACACCTTC. This chain links TRBV18 with TRBJ1-2; D remains ambiguous. This CDR3 comprises 13 residues. Between the trimmed V and J ends, which lost 3 bases and 5 bases, there was a span of 10 bases. Germline V CDR1 and CDR2: KGHSH, LQKENI.

The V call is TRBV18, the J call TRBJ1-6; D uncertain. Germline CDR1 and CDR2: KGHSH and LQKENI. Trimming removed 2 bases at V and 5 bases at J, with 7 bases between. The CDR3 is 14 amino acids. The CDR3 reads CASSPEGNNSPLHF. CDR3 DNA: TGTGCCAGCTCACCAGAGGGAAATAATTCACCCCTCCACTTT.

V is TRBV21-1 and J is TRBJ1-2; TRBD1, the table's D call, was not compared with the DNA. TRBV21-1 represents a pseudogene. The CDR3 sequence is 17 residues long. This CDR3 is CASSKAPGGLTGYGYTF. The DNA for the CDR3 is TGTGCCAGCAGCAAAGCGCCTGGTGGGCTCACCGGCTATGGCTACACCTTC.

There are a few counts of this clone. The chain employs TRBV7-2 and TRBJ2-4, with D unresolved. The germline V and J ends were trimmed by 1 base and 1 base, with 11 bases remaining between them. Germline CDR1 SGHTA, CDR2 FQGNSA. The CDR3 extends over 16 amino acids. CDR3 bases: TGTGCCAGCAGCTTAGTTGTGGGCTTGGCCAAAAACATTCAGTACTTC. This gives the protein CASSLVVGLAKNIQYF.

The chain uses TRBV7-8 and TRBJ2-2; TRBD1 agrees at 7 bases. The trim removed 5 bases at V and 1 base at J, leaving 4 bases unmatched. The CDR3 loop spans 15 amino acids. Germline loops: CDR1 SGHVS, CDR2 FQNEAQ. CDR3 sequence reads: CASSKGQLNTGELFF. In nucleotides, the CDR3 is TGTGCCAGCAGCAAGGGACAGCTGAACACCGGGGAGCTGTTTTTT.

The V call is TRBV6-1, the J call TRBJ1-4; 7 nucleotides match TRBD1. V lost 3 bases, J lost 6 bases, and 7 bases stayed unmatched. The CDR3 has 15 residues. CDR1 is MNHNS, CDR2 SASEGT, per germline. The CDR3 here is CASSETTGYHEKLFF. CDR3 nucleotide sequence: TGTGCCAGCAGTGAGACGACAGGGTACCATGAAAAACTGTTTTTT.

This clone showed up just once. Other DNA sequences in this sample translate to the same CDR3. The chain links TRBV3-1 (or the pseudogene TRBV3-2) to TRBJ2-5; the D gene is possibly TRBD2 (6 bases). The CDR3 consists of 12 residues. Germline V gene data show CDR1 as LGHDT and CDR2 as YNNKEL (reference sequence). Deletions cut 3 bases from V and 5 bases from J, with 7 bases between. DNA of the CDR3: TGTGCCAGCAGCCAGGCGGGGGAGACCCAGTACTTC. Residues: CASSQAGETQYF.

The V call is TRBV7-9, the J call TRBJ2-5, with TRBD2 identical over 7 bases. The CDR3 contains 17 residues. Looked up from germline, CDR1 is SEHNR and CDR2 is FQNEAQ (reference sequence). V trimming: 1 base; J trimming: 2 bases; junction bases outside the gene matches: 10. CDR3 nucleotide sequence: TGTGCCAGCAGCTTAGACCTCCCGCTAGCGGTTCAAGAGACCCAGTACTTC. It translates to CASSLDLPLAVQETQYF.

This chain connects TRBV4-1 to TRBJ1-4, with TRBD1 identical over 12 bases. The CDR3 contains 16 residues. V shed 0 bases, J shed 5 bases, and the junction held 1 base outside the gene matches. Per germline, CDR1 MGHRA and CDR2 YSYEKL. The CDR3 reads CASSQDGTGGNEKLFF. In nucleotides, the CDR3 is TGCGCCAGCAGCCAAGATGGGACAGGGGGCAATGAAAAACTGTTTTTT.